The clone carrying this TCR beta chain came up many times. The antigen is unknown. This CDR3 has 13 amino acids. Germline CDR1 is KGHSH and CDR2 is LQKENI. Trimming cost V 3 bases and J 7 bases, with 13 bases left between them. TCRdb itself ran the RACE reads through MiXCR, one entry per CDR3 protein. The table includes about 340,000 distinct CDR3 sequences, around 6.9% detected once. This sample stems from a study of human T cells and chemical hapten exposure. At the level of the study: 2% DPC applied to a roughly 2 cm by roughly 2 cm arm area sensitized donors. DPC 0.01% went on the upper back by patch test, with reading at 6 days. Study-wide points: Counts of TCRs above 1 in 1000 frequency stayed unchanged with DPC sensitization. Patch test scores rose with PT1 expanded TCR counts, a positive correlation.

Time point described: patch test 1, 2 weeks after DPC sensitization. Treatment of the sample: therapeutic diphenylcyclopropenone sensitization with weekly scalp DPC. The chain joins TRBV18 to TRBJ2-7; a weak D match, TRBD2 (6 bases). The sequence came from a woman between 18 and 29 years old with alopecia areata. Some clones in this sample may be carry-over from other donors' samples. The material was whole blood, obtained in connection with sensitization to the hapten diphenylcyclopropenone (DPC). The CDR3 spells CASSPQGGKEQYF. The CDR3 DNA sequence: TGTGCCAGCTCACCCCAGGGAGGTAAAGAGCAGTACTTC.